The next 25 T cell receptor beta chains were all read from a single sample in a study of graft-versus-host responses after intestinal transplantation. No antigen has been assigned to these receptors. Some clones are missing from TCRdb's copy, which holds only in-frame ones; the method was immunoSEQ multiplex PCR. Here the sample spans roughly 100,000 clones, roughly 87% being singletons. The sequences come from unstimulated CD4+ T cells sorted from spleen or lymph node cells, collected before intestinal transplant. All receptors come from a human donor who received an intestinal transplant.

The rearrangement uses TRBV6-5 and TRBJ2-7, with TRBD2 identical over 7 bases. Trimming took 5 bases from V and 9 from J; bases not matched to a gene: 16. This CDR3 spans 15 amino acids. The germline gives CDR1 MNHEY, CDR2 SVGAGI. DNA for the CDR3: TGTGCCAGCAGTAAGATAGAACCCTGGGGGAGGGGGCAGTACTTC. Translated: CASSKIEPWGRGQYF.

V and J are TRBV28 and TRBJ2-7, with D perhaps TRBD2 (6 bases). From germline, CDR1 is MDHEN and CDR2 SYDVKM. The CDR3 has 17 amino acids. V dropped 2 bases and J dropped 1 base, with 18 bases sitting between them. In nucleotides, the CDR3 is TGTGCCAGCAGTTTAGCATTGAGACTAGTTAGGTCCTACGAGCAGTACTTC. The encoded protein is CASSLALRLVRSYEQYF.

The chain couples TRBV5-1 to TRBJ2-5; 7 positions match TRBD2. CDR3 length: 13 residues. Losses at the gene ends were 2 bases for V and 3 bases for J; bases not matched to a gene: 1. Looked up from germline, CDR1 is SGHRS and CDR2 is YFSETQ. The CDR3 is CASSFGTKETQYF. CDR3 nucleotide sequence: TGCGCCAGCAGCTTCGGGACTAAAGAGACCCAGTACTTC.

This clone showed up just once. The V gene is TRBV30, the J gene TRBJ2-1; 12 nucleotides match TRBD2. In germline, CDR1 is GTSNPN, CDR2 SVGIG (reference sequence). The ends lost 3 bases at V and 8 bases at J; junction bases unmatched: 11. CDR3 length: 16 residues. For the CDR3, the DNA is TGTGCCTGGAGGCCCCTGACTAGCGGGAGAAGATATGAGCAGTTCTTC. This gives the protein CAWRPLTSGRRYEQFF.

The genes are TRBV19 and TRBJ1-1; TRBD1 might be the D (6 bases). The V end lost 7 bases, the J end lost 4 bases, and 16 bases lay between the germline ends. Germline lookup yields CDR1 LNHDA and CDR2 SQIVND (reference sequence). The CDR3 covers 14 residues. CDR3 DNA: TGTGCCAGTACCAGGGGCCCCCGGGGCACTGAAGCTTTCTTT. Its protein is CASTRGPRGTEAFF.

This chain uses TRBV9 with TRBJ2-7; D is possibly TRBD1 or TRBD2 (5 bases each). The V and J ends lost 6 bases and 5 bases respectively, with 18 bases between them. Germline V gives CDR1 SGDLS, CDR2 YYNGEE. The CDR3 has 14 residues. The CDR3 nucleotides read TGTGCCAGCACCCTCCAGGGACCGGTCCACGAGCAGTACTTC. Translation: CASTLQGPVHEQYF.

The rearrangement joins TRBV4-1 to TRBJ2-7, with 8 bases that match TRBD1. There are 15 residues in the CDR3. V was pared by 2 bases and J by 2 bases, with 5 bases of the junction left unmatched. Germline values: CDR1 MGHRA, CDR2 YSYEKL. CDR3 loop: CASSQPGTGTYEQYF. The CDR3, as DNA: TGCGCCAGCAGCCAACCCGGGACAGGAACCTACGAGCAGTACTTC.

V is TRBV11-2 and J is TRBJ1-6; tentative D call: TRBD1 (6 bases). This CDR3 comprises 15 residues. Germline V gene data show CDR1 as SGHAT and CDR2 as FQNNGV. The V and J ends lost 4 bases and 5 bases respectively, with 12 bases between them. CDR3 sequence reads: CASSSGQQDNSPLHF. The DNA for the CDR3 is TGTGCCAGCAGCTCAGGACAGCAGGATAATTCACCCCTCCACTTT.

This sequence joins TRBV7-9 and TRBJ2-3, with D uncertain. Per germline, CDR1 SEHNR and CDR2 FQNEAQ (reference sequence). This CDR3 has 15 residues. Trimming cost V 8 bases and J 3 bases, with 18 bases left between them. DNA of the CDR3: TGTGCCAGCGGCAGTCTGACCACCACGACAGATACGCAGTATTTT. Protein product: CASGSLTTTTDTQYF.

The CDR3 reads CASSLEDREEETQYF. CDR3 in DNA: TGTGCCAGCAGCTTAGAGGACAGGGAGGAGGAGACCCAGTACTTC. The chain links TRBV11-1 to TRBJ2-5; the match to TRBD1 covers 8 bases. With V trimmed by 1 base and J by 5 bases, 6 bases remained unmatched. There are 15 residues in the CDR3. From germline, CDR1 is SGHAT and CDR2 FQDESV (reference sequence).

This chain connects TRBV6-5 to TRBJ2-5; D unclear. The germline V gene has CDR1 MNHEY and CDR2 SVGAGI. The germline V and J ends were trimmed by 0 bases and 4 bases, with 6 bases remaining between them. The CDR3 is 13 residues long. CDR3 region: CASSYSDGETQYF. The CDR3 DNA is TGTGCCAGCAGTTACTCCGACGGAGAGACCCAGTACTTC.

This sequence joins TRBV18 and TRBJ2-2, with a weak D call TRBD1 (6 bases). Germline CDR1 and CDR2: KGHSH and LQKENI. The V gene lost 6 bases and the J gene lost 3 bases, with 17 bases spanning the gap. This CDR3 contains 16 residues. The CDR3 region has the DNA TGTGCCAGCTCGCTAACCTCGACAGGCTACACCGGGGAGCTGTTTTTT. Its translation: CASSLTSTGYTGELFF. The entire variable domain, with the rest obtained from reference TRBV18 and TRBJ2-2, is as follows: NAGVMQNPRHLVRRRGQEARLRCSPMKGHSHVYWYRQLPEEGLKFMVYLQKENIIDESGMPKERFSAEFPKEGPSILRIQQVVRGDSAAYFCASSLTSTGYTGELFFGEGSRLTVL.

This clone was seen a single time. The chain carries TRBV5-1 and TRBJ1-3; D is uncertain. CDR1 SGHRS and CDR2 YFSETQ come from the germline V gene. Trimming shortened V by 1 base and J by 0 bases, and 17 bases separated the two germline ends. The CDR3 loop spans 18 amino acids. CDR3 region: CASSLYDPLGSSGNTIYF. CDR3 nucleotides: TGCGCCAGCAGCTTGTATGATCCCCTCGGAAGCTCTGGAAACACCATATATTTT.

The chain is built from TRBV4-1 and TRBJ2-7, with 11 bases that match TRBD2. CDR1 is MGHRA, CDR2 YSYEKL, per germline. The CDR3 is 16 residues long. V lost 2 bases, J lost 4 bases, and 7 bases stayed unmatched. CDR3 amino acids: CASSQPTSGTAYEQYF. Here the CDR3 DNA reads TGCGCCAGCAGCCAACCGACTAGCGGGACTGCTTACGAGCAGTACTTC.

The J gene is TRBJ2-3, the V gene TRBV6-5; D uncertain. There are 13 residues in the CDR3. Germline V gene lookup returns CDR1 MNHEY and CDR2 SVGAGI. V was cut by 5 bases and J by 3 bases, with 9 bases left in between. This CDR3 is CASSTTSTDTQYF. Written as DNA, the CDR3 is TGTGCCAGCAGTACCACCTCAACAGATACGCAGTATTTT.

The chain combines TRBV6-5 with TRBJ2-3; the D is unclear. CDR1 is MNHEY, CDR2 SVGAGI, per germline. V dropped 6 bases and J dropped 7 bases, with 14 bases sitting between them. The CDR3 spans 13 residues. CDR3 in amino acids: CASRTPTIYTQYF. CDR3 DNA: TGTGCCAGCAGGACCCCGACCATCTATACGCAGTATTTT.

The DNA for the CDR3 is TGTGCCAGCGGCGGGGAGGGTGACTATGGCTACACCTTC. Amino acids: CASGGEGDYGYTF. The rearrangement uses TRBV6-6 and TRBJ1-2; no clear D gene. With 8 bases removed from V and 3 bases from J, the gap between germline ends came to 13 bases. This CDR3 has 13 residues. Germline V CDR1 and CDR2: MNHNY, SVGAGI (reference sequence).

The chain employs TRBV5-1 and TRBJ2-7; no clear D gene. Trimming stripped 0 bases from V and 3 bases from J, with 10 bases between. The CDR3 consists of 14 residues. Per germline, CDR1 SGHRS and CDR2 YFSETQ. CDR3: CASSLDTSNYEQYF. The CDR3 DNA is TGCGCCAGCAGCTTGGATACCAGCAACTACGAGCAGTACTTC.

The chain has TRBV7-2 and TRBJ2-1; 8 nucleotides agree with TRBD1. Trimming took 3 bases from V and 7 from J; bases not matched to a gene: 5. Germline CDR1 is SGHTA and CDR2 is FQGNSA. This CDR3 spans 14 amino acids. The chain's CDR3 is CASSFDRGWNEQFF. DNA of the CDR3: TGTGCCAGCAGCTTCGACAGGGGCTGGAATGAGCAGTTCTTC. Full variable domain (outside the CDR3, taken from reference TRBV7-2 and TRBJ2-1): GAGVSQSPSNKVTEKGKDVELRCDPISGHTALYWYRQSLGQGLEFLIYFQGNSAPDKSGLPSDRFSAERTGGSVSTLTIQRTQQEDSAVYLCASSFDRGWNEQFFGPGTRLTVL.

The chain couples TRBV4-1 to TRBJ1-4, with D maybe TRBD1 (5 bases). The CDR3 covers 17 residues. The V end lost 4 bases, the J end lost 5 bases, and 20 bases lay between the germline ends. The germline V gene has CDR1 MGHRA and CDR2 YSYEKL. The CDR3 here is CASSPSPTGRENEKLFF. Written as DNA, the CDR3 is TGCGCCAGCAGCCCTTCCCCCACAGGACGCGAGAATGAAAAACTGTTTTTT.

As to this clone: Sequence at one end of the junction differs from germline and may be a read error. J is TRBJ2-7 and V is TRBV7-2, with TRBD2 matching 10 bases. The germline V gene has CDR1 SGHTA and CDR2 FQGNSA. CDR3 length: 13 amino acids. The CDR3 DNA reads as TGTGCCAGCAGCATAGCGGGAGGACGCGAGCAGTACTTC. The encoded protein is CASSIAGGREQYF.

On this clone itself: Its ends do not fully match the called genes, so a read error is possible. This sequence joins TRBV2 and TRBJ2-5, with 10 bases matching TRBD2. The better agreement between TRBJ2-7 and the DNA end casts doubt on the J call. Germline V gives CDR1 SNHLY, CDR2 FYNNEI. The CDR3 consists of 15 residues. CDR3 sequence (DNA): TGTGCCAGCAGAGAAGCGGGAGGGATGGGCTACGAGCAGTACTTC. Its protein is CASREAGGMGYEQYF.

CDR3 sequence: CASSWGTGAEKLFF. CDR3 in DNA: TGTGCCAGCAGCTGGGGGACAGGCGCCGAAAAACTGTTTTTT. The chain employs TRBV5-4 and TRBJ1-4; 8 bases are a match to TRBD1. CDR3 length: 14 amino acids. Trimming cost V 3 bases and J 8 bases; bases outside gene matches: 6. The germline gives CDR1 SGHNT, CDR2 YYREEE (reference sequence).

This chain connects TRBV6-7 to TRBJ1-4; no reliable D call. TRBV6-7 is an open reading frame whose function is uncertain. This CDR3 comprises 13 residues. With 2 bases removed from V and 7 bases from J, the gap between germline ends came to 8 bases. Here the CDR3 reads CASSYRAREKLFF. The CDR3 nucleotides read TGTGCCAGCAGTTACAGGGCGCGTGAAAAACTGTTTTTT.

V and J are TRBV19 and TRBJ2-3; TRBD2 aligns across 7 bases. Per germline, CDR1 LNHDA and CDR2 SQIVND (reference sequence). The CDR3 runs 15 residues. V shed 7 bases, J shed 4 bases, and the junction held 11 bases outside the gene matches. The CDR3, as DNA: TGTGCCAGTACCAGAGGGGAGGGTCAGGCAGATACGCAGTATTTT. Translating gives CASTRGEGQADTQYF.